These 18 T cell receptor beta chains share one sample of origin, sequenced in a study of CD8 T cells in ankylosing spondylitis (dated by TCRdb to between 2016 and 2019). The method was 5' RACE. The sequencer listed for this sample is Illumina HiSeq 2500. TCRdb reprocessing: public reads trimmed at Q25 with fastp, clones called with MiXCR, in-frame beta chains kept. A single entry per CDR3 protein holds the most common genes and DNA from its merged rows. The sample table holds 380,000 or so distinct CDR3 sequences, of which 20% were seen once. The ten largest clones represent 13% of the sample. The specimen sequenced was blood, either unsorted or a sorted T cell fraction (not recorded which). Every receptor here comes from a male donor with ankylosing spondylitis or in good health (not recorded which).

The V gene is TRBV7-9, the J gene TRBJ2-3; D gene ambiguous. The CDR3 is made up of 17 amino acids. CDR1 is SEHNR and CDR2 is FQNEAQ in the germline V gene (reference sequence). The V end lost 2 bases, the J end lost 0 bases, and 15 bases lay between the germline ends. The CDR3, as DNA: TGTGCCAGCAGCTTAATGATTAGTGGAACTAGCACAGATACGCAGTATTTT. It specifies CASSLMISGTSTDTQYF.

In nucleotides, the CDR3 is TGTGCCAGCAGCTCGTCCGGGTGGACAGGGCAGTTCTTC. This gives the protein CASSSSGWTGQFF. V is TRBV7-9 and J is TRBJ2-1; TRBD1 aligns across 7 bases. Trimming took 4 bases from V and 12 from J; bases not matched to a gene: 9. The CDR3 is 13 amino acids. Germline V gene sequence: CDR1 SEHNR, CDR2 FQNEAQ (reference sequence).

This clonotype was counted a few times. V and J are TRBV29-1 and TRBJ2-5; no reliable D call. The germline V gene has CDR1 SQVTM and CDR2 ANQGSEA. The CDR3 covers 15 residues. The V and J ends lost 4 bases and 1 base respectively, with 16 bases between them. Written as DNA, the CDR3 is TGCAGCGTTGCCGGTCCCCTCGGCCCCCAAGAGACCCAGTACTTC. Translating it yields CSVAGPLGPQETQYF.

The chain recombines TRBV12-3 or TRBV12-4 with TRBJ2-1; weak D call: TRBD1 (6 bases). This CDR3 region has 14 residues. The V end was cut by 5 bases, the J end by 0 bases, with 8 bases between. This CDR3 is CASSGQYSYNEQFF. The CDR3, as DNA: TGTGCCAGCAGTGGACAGTACTCCTACAATGAGCAGTTCTTC.

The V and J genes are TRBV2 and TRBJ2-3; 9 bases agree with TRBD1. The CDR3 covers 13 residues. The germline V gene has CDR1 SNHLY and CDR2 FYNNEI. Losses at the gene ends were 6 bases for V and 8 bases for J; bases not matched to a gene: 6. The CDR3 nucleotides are TGTGCCAGCAGGGGACAGGGAGCGGGTACGCAGTATTTT. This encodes CASRGQGAGTQYF.

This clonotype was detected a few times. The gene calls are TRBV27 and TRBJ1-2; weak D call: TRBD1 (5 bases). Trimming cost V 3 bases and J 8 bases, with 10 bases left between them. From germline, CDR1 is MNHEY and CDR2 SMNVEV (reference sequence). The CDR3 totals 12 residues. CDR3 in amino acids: CASSFPGQGYTF. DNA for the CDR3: TGTGCCAGCAGTTTTCCGGGGCAGGGCTACACCTTC.

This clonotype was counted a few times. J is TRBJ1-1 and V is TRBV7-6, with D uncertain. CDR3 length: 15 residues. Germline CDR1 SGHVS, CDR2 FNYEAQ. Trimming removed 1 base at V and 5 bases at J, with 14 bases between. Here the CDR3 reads CASSLVSAPGTEAFF. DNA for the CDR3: TGTGCCAGCAGCTTAGTTTCAGCGCCGGGGACTGAAGCTTTCTTT.

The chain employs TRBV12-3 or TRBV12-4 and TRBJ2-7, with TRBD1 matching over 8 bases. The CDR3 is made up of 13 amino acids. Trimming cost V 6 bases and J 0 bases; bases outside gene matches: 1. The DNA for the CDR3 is TGTGCCAGCAGGACAGGGGCCTCCTACGAGCAGTACTTC. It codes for CASRTGASYEQYF.

CDR3 protein: CATSRVSGANTGELFF. DNA for the CDR3: TGTGCCACCAGCAGAGTTAGCGGGGCTAACACCGGGGAGCTGTTTTTT. The rearrangement joins TRBV15 to TRBJ2-2; 8 nucleotides match TRBD2. V shed 1 base, J shed 2 bases, and the junction held 3 bases outside the gene matches. This CDR3 comprises 16 residues. Per germline, CDR1 LNHNV and CDR2 YYDKDF (reference sequence).

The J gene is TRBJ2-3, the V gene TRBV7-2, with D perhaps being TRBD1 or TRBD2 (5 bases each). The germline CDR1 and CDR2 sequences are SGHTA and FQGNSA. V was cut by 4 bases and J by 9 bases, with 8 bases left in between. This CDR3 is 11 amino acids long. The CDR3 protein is CASSWDQTQYF. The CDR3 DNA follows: TGTGCCAGCAGCTGGGACCAGACGCAGTATTTT.

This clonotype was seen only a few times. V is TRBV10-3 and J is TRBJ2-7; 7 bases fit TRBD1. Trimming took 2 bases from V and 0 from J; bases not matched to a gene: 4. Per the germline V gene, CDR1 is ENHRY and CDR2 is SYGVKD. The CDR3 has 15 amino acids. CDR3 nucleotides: TGTGCCATCAGTGAGATAGGGGGCCGCTCCTACGAGCAGTACTTC. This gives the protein CAISEIGGRSYEQYF.

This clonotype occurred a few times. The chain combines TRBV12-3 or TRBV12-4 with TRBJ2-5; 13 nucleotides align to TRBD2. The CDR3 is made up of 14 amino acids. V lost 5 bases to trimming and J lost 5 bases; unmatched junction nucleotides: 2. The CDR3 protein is CASSGLAGVETQYF. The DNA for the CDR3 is TGTGCCAGCAGTGGACTAGCGGGGGTGGAGACCCAGTACTTC.

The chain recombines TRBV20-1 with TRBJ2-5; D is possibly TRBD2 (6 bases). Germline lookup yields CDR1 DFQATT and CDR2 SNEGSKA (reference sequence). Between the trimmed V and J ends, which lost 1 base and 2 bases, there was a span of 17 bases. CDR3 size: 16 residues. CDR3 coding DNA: TGCAGTGCTAGAGGCGTTGAGGGGACTCCACAAGAGACCCAGTACTTC. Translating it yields CSARGVEGTPQETQYF.

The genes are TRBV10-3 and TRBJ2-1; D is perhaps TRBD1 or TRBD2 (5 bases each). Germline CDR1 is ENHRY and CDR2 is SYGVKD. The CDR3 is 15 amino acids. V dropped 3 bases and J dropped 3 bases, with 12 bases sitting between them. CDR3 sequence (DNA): TGTGCCATCAGTGACAGGGAGAGCTACTACAATGAGCAGTTCTTC. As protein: CAISDRESYYNEQFF.

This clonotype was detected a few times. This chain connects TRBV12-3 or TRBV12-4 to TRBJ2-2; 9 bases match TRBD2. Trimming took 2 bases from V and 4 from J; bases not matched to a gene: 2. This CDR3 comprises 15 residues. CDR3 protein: CASSLSGGTTGELFF. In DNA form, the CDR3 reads TGTGCCAGCAGTTTAAGCGGGGGGACCACCGGGGAGCTGTTTTTT.

CDR3 nucleotides: TGCAGTGCTATCAGCCGGGACAGCGGGTACGAGCAGTACTTC. It specifies CSAISRDSGYEQYF. This chain connects TRBV20-1 to TRBJ2-7, with a possible D match to TRBD1 (7 bases). The CDR3 has 14 residues. Trimming stripped 4 bases from V and 4 bases from J, with 17 bases between. Germline-derived CDR1 and CDR2 are DFQATT and SNEGSKA (reference sequence).

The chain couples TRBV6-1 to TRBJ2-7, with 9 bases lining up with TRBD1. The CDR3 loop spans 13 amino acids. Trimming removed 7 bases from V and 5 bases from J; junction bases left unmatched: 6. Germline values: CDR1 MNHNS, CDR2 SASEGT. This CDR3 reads CASISGTGHEQYF. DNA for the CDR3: TGTGCCAGCATTTCCGGGACAGGGCACGAGCAGTACTTC.

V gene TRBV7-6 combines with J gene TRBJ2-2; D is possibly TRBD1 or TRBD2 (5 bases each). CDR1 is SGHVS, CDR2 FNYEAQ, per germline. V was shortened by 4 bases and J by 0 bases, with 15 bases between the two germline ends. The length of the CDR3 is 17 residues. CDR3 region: CASSSLGDVTNTGELFF. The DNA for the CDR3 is TGTGCCAGCAGCTCACTCGGGGACGTAACGAACACCGGGGAGCTGTTTTTT.